A single sample gave rise to the 30 T cell receptor beta chains below, sequenced in a study of blood T cell repertoires in COVID-19. Produced via immunoSEQ multiplex PCR; TCRdb's table is partial and in-frame only. The profile shows 210,000 or so clones, 84% of them singletons. Input material: PBMCs or T cells enriched from blood (not recorded which). The receptors stem from a man aged 60 to 75 who had recovered from COVID-19.

This clone was recorded once. The rearrangement joins TRBV3-1 (or the pseudogene TRBV3-2) to TRBJ2-4; D is undetermined. Looked up from germline, CDR1 is LGHDT and CDR2 is YNNKEL (reference sequence). CDR3 length: 14 amino acids. V lost 0 bases, J lost 3 bases, and 6 bases lay in between. CDR3 sequence: CASSQEPSKNIQYF. The DNA of the CDR3 is TGTGCCAGCAGCCAAGAACCCAGCAAAAACATTCAGTACTTC.

The count of this clone is one. The chain uses TRBV5-1 and TRBJ2-2, with D perhaps matching TRBD1 (6 bases). Trimming removed 4 bases from V and 0 bases from J, with 13 bases in between. Germline CDR1 is SGHRS and CDR2 is YFSETQ. The CDR3 has 16 amino acids. The CDR3 coding sequence is TGCGCCAGCAGCACTGGGGGACAACCGAACACCGGGGAGCTGTTTTTT. Translated, it gives CASSTGGQPNTGELFF.

V usage is TRBV9 and J usage is TRBJ2-5, with D perhaps matching TRBD1 (6 bases). The CDR3 contains 14 residues. In germline, CDR1 is SGDLS, CDR2 YYNGEE. V lost 3 bases and J lost 5, with 14 bases in between. This chain's CDR3 is CASSEKGVRETQYF. The CDR3 region has the DNA TGTGCCAGCAGCGAAAAGGGGGTTAGGGAGACCCAGTACTTC.

This chain connects TRBV10-3 to TRBJ2-7; D uncertain. The CDR3 length is 12 residues. V lost 11 bases and J lost 4, with 15 bases in between. Germline V gene data show CDR1 as ENHRY and CDR2 as SYGVKD. As DNA, the CDR3 is TGTGCCGCGGCCGGCAGCTTATACGAGCAGTACTTC. This gives the protein CAAAGSLYEQYF.

The chain uses TRBV30 and TRBJ1-2, with 9 bases lining up with TRBD1. With V trimmed by 5 bases and J by 2 bases, 6 bases remained unmatched. The germline V gene has CDR1 GTSNPN and CDR2 SVGIG (reference sequence). The CDR3 covers 14 residues. In DNA, the CDR3 is TGTGCCTGGGACAGGGGGTTCTCCAACTATGGCTACACCTTC. Protein sequence: CAWDRGFSNYGYTF. Based on the CDR3 plus reference TRBV30 and TRBJ1-2, the full variable domain is SQTIHQWPATLVQPVGSPLSLECTVEGTSNPNLYWYRQAAGRGLQLLFYSVGIGQISSEVPQNLSASRPQDRQFILSSKKLLLSDSGFYLCAWDRGFSNYGYTFGSGTRLTVV.

The rearrangement joins TRBV6-5 to TRBJ1-5; D is unclear. The CDR3 contains 15 residues. Per germline, CDR1 MNHEY and CDR2 SVGAGI. V was pared by 7 bases and J by 2 bases, with 15 bases between. The CDR3 DNA reads as TGTGCCAGCACCGAACGAGTATTTGGCAATCAGCCCCAGCATTTT. This sequence encodes CASTERVFGNQPQHF.

With regard to this clone: This sample includes further DNA sequences coding for the same CDR3. The J gene is TRBJ2-5, the V gene TRBV19, with 12 bases fitting TRBD1. V dropped 3 bases and J dropped 2; count of bases not matched to a gene: 4. CDR1 LNHDA and CDR2 SQIVND come from the germline V gene (reference sequence). The CDR3 has 16 residues. CDR3: CASSISGQGAQETQYF. CDR3 nucleotides: TGTGCCAGTAGTATCTCGGGACAGGGGGCGCAAGAGACCCAGTACTTC.

V usage is TRBV5-1 and J usage is TRBJ1-4; TRBD1 might be the D (5 bases). Germline CDR1 is SGHRS and CDR2 is YFSETQ. The CDR3 consists of 15 residues. The V end lost 0 bases, the J end lost 7 bases, and 13 bases lay between the germline ends. For the CDR3, the DNA is TGCGCCAGCAGCTTGGGGGACTCCCGGGGTGAAAAACTGTTTTTT. Translation gives CASSLGDSRGEKLFF.

This clone was seen ten or more times. The rearrangement links TRBV4-1 to TRBJ2-1, with D uncertain. Trimming took 0 bases from V and 7 from J, leaving 16 bases between them. The CDR3 is made up of 16 amino acids. The germline CDR1 and CDR2 sequences are MGHRA and YSYEKL. The CDR3 is CASSQDPRSRMNEQFF. As DNA, the CDR3 is TGCGCCAGCAGCCAAGATCCCAGGTCCAGGATGAATGAGCAGTTCTTC.

The chain combines TRBV3-1 (or the pseudogene TRBV3-2) with TRBJ1-1; no definite D call. V lost 4 bases and J lost 10, with 16 bases in between. From germline, CDR1 is LGHDT and CDR2 YNNKEL (reference sequence). The CDR3 totals 13 residues. The CDR3 sequence is CASSPGLGLGAFF. CDR3 in DNA: TGTGCCAGCAGCCCCGGGTTGGGTTTAGGAGCTTTCTTT.

The chain uses TRBV7-9 and TRBJ1-2; perhaps TRBD1 as D (6 bases). Trimming took 2 bases from V and 4 from J, leaving 14 bases between them. The CDR3 extends over 15 amino acids. CDR1 and CDR2 (germline): SEHNR, FQNEAQ (reference sequence). CDR3 bases: TGTGCCAGCAGCTTACTGGGGGCGCGCGGCTATGGCTACACCTTC. Translation gives CASSLLGARGYGYTF. The complete variable domain, with remaining parts taken from reference TRBV7-9 and TRBJ1-2, reads DTGVSQNPRHKITKRGQNVTFRCDPISEHNRLYWYRQTLGQGPEFLTYFQNEAQLEKSRLLSDRFSAERPKGSFSTLEIQRTEQGDSAMYLCASSLLGARGYGYTFGSGTRLTVV.

The rearrangement links TRBV7-9 to TRBJ1-4; D possibly corresponds to TRBD1 (5 bases). The CDR3 sequence is 15 residues long. CDR1 SEHNR and CDR2 FQNEAQ come from the germline V gene (reference sequence). Trimming removed 5 bases from V and 10 bases from J, with 20 bases in between. The CDR3 region is CASSRIGGDVAKLFF. The CDR3 nucleotides read TGTGCCAGCAGCCGAATCGGAGGGGACGTGGCAAAACTGTTTTTT.

This clone was counted a few times. The chain combines TRBV7-8 with TRBJ1-6; D possibly corresponds to TRBD1 (6 bases). CDR1 and CDR2 (germline): SGHVS, FQNEAQ. The CDR3 runs to 15 residues. V lost 2 bases to trimming and J lost 5 bases, with 10 bases between them. CDR3 sequence (DNA): TGTGCCAGCAGCTTACAGGGGAGCAATAATTCACCCCTCCACTTT. Translation gives CASSLQGSNNSPLHF.

The chain is built from TRBV5-1 and TRBJ1-3; weak D call: TRBD1 (5 bases). The CDR3 is 18 amino acids. CDR1 SGHRS and CDR2 YFSETQ come from the germline V gene. The V gene lost 0 bases and the J gene lost 0 bases, with 16 bases spanning the gap. In nucleotides, the CDR3 is TGCGCCAGCAGCTTGGAACGGGCAGGGCGTAGCTCTGGAAACACCATATATTTT. Amino acid sequence: CASSLERAGRSSGNTIYF.

The V gene is TRBV19, the J gene TRBJ1-6, with 9 bases that match TRBD1. V was pared by 6 bases and J by 5 bases, with 8 bases of the junction left unmatched. CDR1 is LNHDA, CDR2 SQIVND, per germline (reference sequence). The CDR3 spans 16 residues. Here the CDR3 DNA reads TGTGCCAGTAGAGCGACCGGGACAGGGAATAATTCACCCCTCCACTTT. Amino acids: CASRATGTGNNSPLHF.

The J gene is TRBJ2-1, the V gene TRBV11-2; 13 bases fit TRBD2. CDR3 length: 19 residues. The germline gives CDR1 SGHAT, CDR2 FQNNGV. The trim removed 3 bases at V and 3 bases at J, leaving 11 bases unmatched. The CDR3 loop is CASSLTSGGTAGDYNEQFF. Here the CDR3 DNA reads TGTGCCAGCAGCTTGACTAGCGGGGGGACTGCGGGAGACTACAATGAGCAGTTCTTC.

This sequence joins TRBV9 and TRBJ1-2, with 8 nucleotides matching TRBD1. The CDR3 consists of 16 residues. The J segment lost 0 bases and the V segment lost 0 bases, leaving 4 bases of the junction unmatched. CDR1 is SGDLS and CDR2 is YYNGEE in the germline V gene. The CDR3 loop is CASSVATGQANYGYTF. CDR3 in DNA: TGTGCCAGCAGCGTAGCTACGGGACAGGCTAACTATGGCTACACCTTC.

The genes are TRBV3-1 (or the pseudogene TRBV3-2) and TRBJ2-7; unclear D gene. Germline V gives CDR1 LGHDT, CDR2 YNNKEL (reference sequence). This CDR3 is 15 amino acids long. V dropped 1 base and J dropped 2 bases, with 12 bases sitting between them. CDR3 in amino acids: CASSQGAVDAYEQYF. The CDR3, as DNA: TGTGCCAGCAGCCAAGGTGCGGTAGACGCCTACGAGCAGTACTTC.

The chain recombines TRBV6-1 with TRBJ1-4; D not certain. The CDR3 totals 16 residues. Per germline, CDR1 MNHNS and CDR2 SASEGT. V was clipped by 3 bases and J by 6 bases, with 17 bases between them. The CDR3 loop reads CASSDPPGDYDEKLFF. CDR3 coding DNA: TGTGCCAGCAGTGACCCCCCGGGTGATTACGATGAAAAACTGTTTTTT.

The chain uses TRBV6-5 and TRBJ1-2, with D unclear. Germline V gives CDR1 MNHEY, CDR2 SVGAGI. V was trimmed by 0 bases and J by 5 bases, leaving 13 bases between them. CDR3 length: 15 residues. This chain's CDR3 is CASSYSGGSAYGYTF. CDR3 nucleotides: TGTGCCAGCAGTTACTCGGGAGGGTCGGCGTATGGCTACACCTTC.

V is TRBV19 and J is TRBJ2-7, with 12 bases lining up with TRBD2. Germline-derived CDR1 and CDR2 are LNHDA and SQIVND (reference sequence). The CDR3 runs 14 residues. V trimming: 5 bases; J trimming: 3 bases; junction bases outside the gene matches: 2. The CDR3 reads CASSWTSGVYEQYF. CDR3 nucleotide sequence: TGTGCCAGTAGTTGGACTAGCGGGGTCTACGAGCAGTACTTC.

The chain combines TRBV4-3 with TRBJ2-2; weak D call: TRBD1 (7 bases). V was cut by 2 bases and J by 5 bases, with 18 bases left in between. The CDR3 loop spans 17 amino acids. The V gene's germline CDR1 is LGHNA and CDR2 YSLEER. CDR3 protein: CASSQTAGGGRTGELFF. Written as DNA, the CDR3 is TGCGCCAGCAGCCAAACAGCAGGGGGTGGGAGGACCGGGGAGCTGTTTTTT.

This chain connects TRBV7-6 to TRBJ1-3; no firm D call. CDR1 is SGHVS and CDR2 is FNYEAQ in the germline V gene. CDR3 length equals 16 residues. V gave up 1 base and J gave up 0 bases, with 10 bases separating them. Here the CDR3 DNA reads TGTGCCAGCAGCTTAGTGTACGTCGGCTCTGGAAACACCATATATTTT. As protein: CASSLVYVGSGNTIYF.

This clone came up a few times. At one of its ends the junction is not consistent with the germline gene, which may arise from a read error. The rearrangement uses TRBV7-7 and TRBJ1-3; D is uncertain. Germline V gene sequence: CDR1 SSHAT, CDR2 FNYEAQ (reference sequence). The CDR3 spans 15 residues. The CDR3: CASSLGVGVGNTIYF. In nucleotides, the CDR3 is TGTGCTAGCAGCTTGGGCGTCGGTGTCGGAAACACCATATATTTT.

This chain connects TRBV4-2 to TRBJ1-3, with 7 bases that match TRBD1. Germline V gene data show CDR1 as LGHNA and CDR2 as YNFKEQ. The CDR3 is 17 amino acids. V lost 4 bases, J lost 1 base, and 10 bases stayed unmatched. This chain's CDR3 is CASSPSGGEGSGNTIYF. The CDR3 DNA reads TGTGCCAGCAGCCCATCAGGGGGAGAGGGTTCTGGAAACACCATATATTTT.

The chain uses TRBV2 and TRBJ1-2; 8 nucleotides line up with TRBD1. CDR3 length equals 14 residues. The germline V gene encodes CDR1 SNHLY and CDR2 FYNNEI. The J segment lost 8 bases and the V segment lost 6 bases, leaving 11 bases of the junction unmatched. CDR3 loop: CASRAPTGVQGYTF. In nucleotides, the CDR3 is TGTGCCAGCAGAGCCCCGACAGGGGTTCAGGGCTACACCTTC.

The chain couples TRBV11-2 to TRBJ2-7; TRBD1 matches at 8 bases. After removal of 1 base from V and 2 bases from J, the junction contained 7 bases not matched to a gene. This CDR3 spans 16 amino acids. Germline CDR1 SGHAT, CDR2 FQNNGV. The CDR3 spells CASSLGARGPTYEQYF. In DNA form, the CDR3 reads TGTGCCAGCAGCTTAGGGGCCAGGGGGCCAACCTACGAGCAGTACTTC.

This clone was recorded only once. This rearrangement joins TRBV5-1 to TRBJ1-6; D remains ambiguous. The CDR3 covers 14 residues. Germline CDR1 reads SGHRS; CDR2 reads YFSETQ. The ends were cut back, 3 bases at V and 6 bases at J, with 10 bases in the middle. CDR3 nucleotides: TGCGCCAGCAGCTCGGAGCGTGGTAATTCACCCCTCCACTTT. It codes for CASSSERGNSPLHF.

This clone was observed a few times. V usage is TRBV7-8 and J usage is TRBJ2-3, with 8 bases fitting TRBD2. Trimming removed 0 bases from V and 6 bases from J; junction bases left unmatched: 14. The CDR3 spans 18 residues. Germline CDR1 and CDR2: SGHVS and FQNEAQ. CDR3 sequence: CASSLATSGPPFADTQYF. The CDR3 nucleotides are TGTGCCAGCAGCTTAGCAACTAGCGGACCACCATTTGCGGATACGCAGTATTTT. Combining the CDR3 with reference TRBV7-8 and TRBJ2-3 gives the whole variable domain GAGVSQSPRYKVAKRGQDVALRCDPISGHVSLFWYQQALGQGPEFLTYFQNEAQLDKSGLPSDRFFAERPEGSVSTLKIQRTQQEDSAVYLCASSLATSGPPFADTQYFGPGTRLTVL.

This chain joins TRBV9 and TRBJ1-1, with a possible D match to TRBD1 (5 bases). This CDR3 spans 14 amino acids. Trimming removed 2 bases at V and 2 bases at J, with 10 bases between. In germline, CDR1 is SGDLS, CDR2 YYNGEE. CDR3 DNA sequence: TGTGCCAGCAGCGTTCGACAGTATAACACTGAAGCTTTCTTT. Protein: CASSVRQYNTEAFF.